This entry lists 20 T cell receptor beta chains sequenced from one sample in a study of T-cell reconstitution after alpha-beta-depleted transplantation in children. Researchers prepared the TCRbeta library using unique molecular identifiers, the study reports. Each CDR3 protein is one row after TCRdb ran MiXCR on the PCR reads. The table records 400,000 to 500,000 distinct CDR3 sequences, 11% of them present only once. The sequencing used PBMCs from the stem cell graft donor, collected from the stem cell graft. Every receptor here comes from a human donor who donated a stem cell graft to a child with acute myeloid leukemia.

This clonotype was detected only a few times. The chain joins TRBV20-1 to TRBJ2-5; TRBD1 matches 8 bases. This CDR3 has 12 amino acids. The trim removed 6 bases at V and 3 bases at J, leaving 3 bases unmatched. Germline CDR1 is DFQATT and CDR2 is SNEGSKA (reference sequence). The CDR3 sequence: CSANRGEETQYF. In nucleotides, the CDR3 is TGCAGTGCAAACAGGGGGGAAGAGACCCAGTACTTC.

J is TRBJ2-2 and V is TRBV7-2; D is ambiguous. This CDR3 has 14 amino acids. CDR1 is SGHTA and CDR2 is FQGNSA in the germline V gene. The V end lost 2 bases, the J end lost 5 bases, and 9 bases lay between the germline ends. DNA for the CDR3: TGTGCCAGCAGCTTATTAGGCCTTACCGGGGAGCTGTTTTTT. Translating gives CASSLLGLTGELFF.

In its sample, this clonotype was seen many times. The chain is built from TRBV6-2 or TRBV6-3 and TRBJ2-5; 9 nucleotides match TRBD1. This CDR3 has 14 residues. With 6 bases clipped from V and 3 bases from J, the junction kept 5 bases outside the gene matches. Germline CDR1 and CDR2: MNHEY and SVGEGT. The CDR3 coding sequence is TGTGCCAGCAGACCACAGGGGGCGGAAGAGACCCAGTACTTC. Encoded protein: CASRPQGAEETQYF.

A few counts support this clonotype. The V gene is TRBV29-1, the J gene TRBJ2-2; 10 bases agree with TRBD1. Trimming took 1 base from V and 5 from J; bases not matched to a gene: 4. This CDR3 is built from 15 residues. Per the germline V gene, CDR1 is SQVTM and CDR2 is ANQGSEA. As DNA, the CDR3 is TGCAGCGTTGAAGGTCGGACAGGGGGTACCGGGGAGCTGTTTTTT. It yields the protein CSVEGRTGGTGELFF.

The V gene is TRBV7-2, the J gene TRBJ1-5; D ambiguous. The V end was cut by 5 bases, the J end by 2 bases, with 16 bases between. The CDR3 is 16 amino acids. Germline assignment: CDR1 SGHTA and CDR2 FQGNSA. The CDR3 nucleotides read TGTGCCAGCAGCGATGGTCGTCCGTCGGGCAATCAGCCCCAGCATTTT. Amino acids: CASSDGRPSGNQPQHF.

The chain links TRBV2 to TRBJ1-2; D remains ambiguous. The germline V gene encodes CDR1 SNHLY and CDR2 FYNNEI. V was cut by 1 base and J by 2 bases, with 8 bases left in between. The CDR3 totals 14 residues. DNA for the CDR3: TGTGCCAGCAGTGAAGTGATAGCCAACTATGGCTACACCTTC. Translation: CASSEVIANYGYTF. The entire variable domain, with the rest obtained from reference TRBV2 and TRBJ1-2, is as follows: EPEVTQTPSHQVTQMGQEVILRCVPISNHLYFYWYRQILGQKVEFLVSFYNNEISEKSEIFDDQFSVERPDGSNFTLKIRSTKLEDSAMYFCASSEVIANYGYTFGSGTRLTVV.

This clonotype was seen a few times. The rearrangement links TRBV10-3 to TRBJ2-7; 9 bases map to TRBD2. Germline V CDR1 and CDR2: ENHRY, SYGVKD. This CDR3 comprises 12 residues. With 10 bases clipped from V and 5 bases from J, the junction kept 6 bases outside the gene matches. The CDR3 here is CATRGGVDEQYV. CDR3 DNA: TGTGCCACGCGGGGGGGTGTGGACGAGCAGTACGTC.

This clonotype was counted a few times. A junction boundary mismatches the germline segment, possibly from a read error. The chain uses TRBV3-1 and TRBJ1-2; D remains unclear. The germline CDR1 and CDR2 sequences are LGHDT and YNNKEL (reference sequence). CDR3 length: 15 residues. The CDR3 sequence is CASSPQAQPNYGYSF. In DNA form, the CDR3 reads TGTGCCAGCAGCCCCCAAGCCCAACCTAACTATGGCTACTCCTTC.

This clonotype was recorded a few times. The rearrangement joins TRBV6-1 to TRBJ1-1; no definite D call. V was pared by 2 bases and J by 0 bases, with 13 bases between. The CDR3 is 16 amino acids. Per the germline V gene, CDR1 is MNHNS and CDR2 is SASEGT. CDR3 coding DNA: TGTGCCAGCAGTGAAAAAACTTACGGATTGAACACTGAAGCTTTCTTT. Translated: CASSEKTYGLNTEAFF.

The chain carries TRBV7-8 and TRBJ1-4, with 10 bases fitting TRBD1. The CDR3 loop spans 18 amino acids. After removal of 3 bases from V and 8 bases from J, the junction contained 15 bases not matched to a gene. CDR1 is SGHVS, CDR2 FQNEAQ, per germline. This CDR3 is CASSFPDRGPQWLEKLFF. The CDR3 nucleotides read TGTGCCAGCAGCTTTCCCGACAGGGGGCCGCAATGGCTAGAAAAACTGTTTTTT.

This clonotype was seen a few times. This chain connects TRBV5-1 to TRBJ2-7; D remains ambiguous. From germline, CDR1 is SGHRS and CDR2 YFSETQ. Trimming stripped 0 bases from V and 1 base from J, with 8 bases between. This CDR3 is 14 amino acids long. The CDR3 reads CASSLAAVSYEQYF. CDR3 sequence (DNA): TGCGCCAGCAGCTTGGCCGCAGTTTCCTACGAGCAGTACTTC.

The sample holds a few counts of this clonotype. The V gene is TRBV20-1, the J gene TRBJ2-3, with TRBD2 as a possible D gene (6 bases). Trimming removed 5 bases at V and 2 bases at J, with 14 bases between. The CDR3 has 14 amino acids. In germline, CDR1 is DFQATT, CDR2 SNEGSKA (reference sequence). DNA of the CDR3: TGCAGTGCTGTCGGGGGACCATCCACAGATACGCAGTATTTT. Amino acid sequence: CSAVGGPSTDTQYF.

This clonotype showed up many times. The rearrangement uses TRBV2 and TRBJ1-5; 11 nucleotides agree with TRBD1. The CDR3 covers 16 residues. V trimming: 6 bases; J trimming: 3 bases; junction bases outside the gene matches: 7. In germline, CDR1 is SNHLY, CDR2 FYNNEI. Written as DNA, the CDR3 is TGTGCCAGCAGCTGGACAGGGGGCGCCCCCAATCAGCCCCAGCATTTT. Protein product: CASSWTGGAPNQPQHF.

The chain is built from TRBV7-2 and TRBJ2-1, with TRBD2 as a possible D gene (7 bases). The CDR3 spans 13 residues. V was trimmed by 6 bases and J by 6 bases, leaving 12 bases between them. Germline V gives CDR1 SGHTA, CDR2 FQGNSA. The CDR3 sequence is CASSTGGLNEQFF. CDR3 nucleotide sequence: TGTGCCAGCAGTACGGGGGGCCTCAATGAGCAGTTCTTC.

This clonotype was seen a few times. The chain links TRBV27 to TRBJ1-6, with 8 bases that match TRBD1. The germline V gene encodes CDR1 MNHEY and CDR2 SMNVEV (reference sequence). The V segment lost 0 bases and the J segment 14 bases; nucleotides outside the gene matches: 9. The CDR3 contains 15 residues. The CDR3 reads CASSLSPDRAGSLHF. The CDR3 DNA is TGTGCCAGCAGTTTATCTCCGGACAGGGCAGGTTCCCTCCACTTT.

This clonotype was counted a few times. CDR3 nucleotides: TGCAGTGCAAAGGGGGTAGCCGGAAGCACAGATACGCAGTATTTT. Translated, it gives CSAKGVAGSTDTQYF. The chain combines TRBV20-1 with TRBJ2-3, with a tentative D call TRBD1 (6 bases). Trimming removed 6 bases from V and 0 bases from J, with 16 bases in between. The germline V gene has CDR1 DFQATT and CDR2 SNEGSKA (reference sequence). The CDR3 spans 15 residues.

The chain links TRBV6-5 to TRBJ2-3; D is undetermined. The CDR3 is 15 amino acids. Germline loops: CDR1 MNHEY, CDR2 SVGAGI. The V end was cut by 0 bases, the J end by 2 bases, with 9 bases between. CDR3: CASSYSYGPTDTQYF. CDR3 in DNA: TGTGCCAGCAGTTACTCCTACGGACCCACAGATACGCAGTATTTT.

The rearrangement links TRBV20-1 to TRBJ1-1, with a possible D match to TRBD1 (6 bases). V was trimmed by 6 bases and J by 0 bases, leaving 14 bases between them. Germline CDR1 DFQATT, CDR2 SNEGSKA (reference sequence). CDR3 length equals 14 residues. CDR3 DNA sequence: TGCAGTGCCGCTCCCGGACAGCTGAACACTGAAGCTTTCTTT. Its translation: CSAAPGQLNTEAFF.

V and J are TRBV3-1 and TRBJ1-6; D uncertain. The CDR3 totals 12 residues. Looked up from germline, CDR1 is LGHDT and CDR2 is YNNKEL (reference sequence). Trimming took off 8 bases at V and 7 bases at J, with 9 bases between the two ends. The CDR3 nucleotides read TGTGCCAGCGGGGAAACCAATTCACCCCTCCACTTT. Its translation is CASGETNSPLHF.

The gene calls are TRBV20-1 and TRBJ1-3, with 11 bases identical to TRBD1. V trimming: 4 bases; J trimming: 1 base; junction bases outside the gene matches: 6. There are 16 residues in the CDR3. The germline gives CDR1 DFQATT, CDR2 SNEGSKA (reference sequence). The CDR3 DNA follows: TGCAGTGCTAACCGGGACAGGGGGAAATCTGGAAACACCATATATTTT. Amino acids: CSANRDRGKSGNTIYF.